These 15 T cell receptor beta chains originate from one sample sequenced in a study of shared clonotypes between healthy human individuals. Generated by immunoSEQ multiplex PCR, the TCRdb table keeps only in-frame clones and is missing some. There are roughly 1,600,000 clones in the sample; just under 99% occur only once, and about 0.34% lies in the top ten. Material for sequencing was naive CD4+ T cells sorted from blood. The subset was: CD45RA+ positively selected. The receptors shown here come from a man younger than 45 in good health.

As DNA, the CDR3 is TGTGCCATCAGACAGGGGCCAGTTCAAGAGACCCAGTACTTC. Translation gives CAIRQGPVQETQYF. The rearrangement links TRBV10-3 to TRBJ2-5, with 7 bases matching TRBD1. This CDR3 has 14 residues. The trim removed 6 bases at V and 2 bases at J, leaving 6 bases unmatched. Per the germline V gene, CDR1 is ENHRY and CDR2 is SYGVKD.

The V call is TRBV5-1, the J call TRBJ1-1, with 7 nucleotides matching TRBD1. Germline-derived CDR1 and CDR2 are SGHRS and YFSETQ. The CDR3 runs 15 residues. The ends lost 0 bases at V and 1 base at J; junction bases unmatched: 3. The CDR3 region is CASSLVDRENTEAFF. CDR3 in DNA: TGCGCCAGCAGCTTGGTAGACAGGGAGAACACTGAAGCTTTCTTT.

J is TRBJ1-5 and V is TRBV6-5; D is ambiguous. Trimming cost V 4 bases and J 6 bases, with 10 bases left between them. CDR3 size: 13 residues. Germline loops: CDR1 MNHEY, CDR2 SVGAGI. The chain's CDR3 is CASSSRGGQPQHF. CDR3 coding DNA: TGTGCCAGCAGTTCTCGGGGTGGTCAGCCCCAGCATTTT.

The CDR3 loop is CASSGAREYGGNTIYF. As DNA, the CDR3 is TGCGCCAGCAGCGGAGCACGGGAGTACGGTGGAAACACCATATATTTT. The chain is built from TRBV5-1 and TRBJ1-3; no clear D. The CDR3 sequence is 16 residues long. The germline CDR1 and CDR2 sequences are SGHRS and YFSETQ. Trimming left V 4 bases short and J 3 bases short, with 17 bases between.

The rearrangement joins TRBV9 to TRBJ2-5; 15 nucleotides line up with TRBD2. Germline V gene data show CDR1 as SGDLS and CDR2 as YYNGEE. This CDR3 has 16 residues. V was clipped by 4 bases and J by 4 bases; unmatched bases: 5. DNA for the CDR3: TGTGCCAGCAGCCCGGGACTAGCGGGAGGAATAGAGACCCAGTACTTC. Translated: CASSPGLAGGIETQYF.

V is TRBV18 and J is TRBJ1-1; no definite D call. Germline lookup yields CDR1 KGHSH and CDR2 LQKENI. CDR3 size: 14 residues. Trimming removed 3 bases from V and 1 base from J, with 9 bases in between. CDR3 region: CASSPLATNTEAFF. CDR3 coding DNA: TGTGCCAGCTCACCCTTGGCTACGAACACTGAAGCTTTCTTT. The full variable domain, its missing parts supplied by reference TRBV18 and TRBJ1-1, is NAGVMQNPRHLVRRRGQEARLRCSPMKGHSHVYWYRQLPEEGLKFMVYLQKENIIDESGMPKERFSAEFPKEGPSILRIQQVVRGDSAAYFCASSPLATNTEAFFGQGTRLTVV.

About this clone: This same CDR3 is encoded by further DNA sequences in the sample. The CDR3 DNA sequence: TGTGCCAGCTCCGGATCCAGCTCCTACAATGAGCAGTTCTTC. Its translation: CASSGSSSYNEQFF. The chain employs TRBV2 and TRBJ2-1; D is unclear. Deletions cut 8 bases from V and 0 bases from J, with 11 bases between. The CDR3 runs to 14 residues. The germline V gene encodes CDR1 SNHLY and CDR2 FYNNEI.

CDR3 in amino acids: CASSFRAGEMNTEAFF. The CDR3 bases are TGTGCCAGCTCCTTTCGGGCAGGCGAAATGAACACTGAAGCTTTCTTT. The V gene is TRBV18, the J gene TRBJ1-1; D call uncertain. Per the germline V gene, CDR1 is KGHSH and CDR2 is LQKENI. Trimming cost V 6 bases and J 0 bases, with 17 bases left between them. CDR3 length equals 16 residues.

The chain employs TRBV7-2 and TRBJ1-1, with D possibly being TRBD1 (5 bases). V was clipped by 3 bases and J by 2 bases, with 10 bases between them. CDR3 length equals 14 residues. Germline CDR1 reads SGHTA; CDR2 reads FQGNSA. CDR3 in amino acids: CASSFQGVNTEAFF. The CDR3, as DNA: TGTGCCAGCAGCTTTCAGGGTGTAAACACTGAAGCTTTCTTT.

J is TRBJ2-7 and V is TRBV5-1; a weak D match, TRBD1 (6 bases). Trimming shortened V by 4 bases and J by 1 base, and 12 bases separated the two germline ends. The CDR3 contains 14 residues. The germline gives CDR1 SGHRS, CDR2 YFSETQ. Written as DNA, the CDR3 is TGCGCCAGCAGCGAACGGACAGTTTCCTACGAGCAGTACTTC. Translation gives CASSERTVSYEQYF.

The rearrangement links TRBV7-9 to TRBJ2-1; no definite D call. Germline assignment: CDR1 SEHNR and CDR2 FQNEAQ (reference sequence). CDR3 length equals 14 residues. V was clipped by 1 base and J by 6 bases, with 10 bases between them. The DNA of the CDR3 is TGTGCCAGCAGCTTAGGCAGGTCAGGCAATGAGCAGTTCTTC. Protein: CASSLGRSGNEQFF.

The chain carries TRBV19 and TRBJ2-5; no definite D call. Looked up from germline, CDR1 is LNHDA and CDR2 is SQIVND (reference sequence). V was cut by 5 bases and J by 3 bases, with 10 bases left in between. The CDR3 totals 13 residues. The CDR3 bases are TGTGCCAGTAGTGAGTCAGTGAAAGAGACCCAGTACTTC. Translated, it gives CASSESVKETQYF.

The chain employs TRBV19 and TRBJ2-1; D is unresolved. Germline CDR1 reads LNHDA; CDR2 reads SQIVND (reference sequence). V dropped 5 bases and J dropped 0 bases, with 14 bases sitting between them. The CDR3 contains 16 residues. CDR3 nucleotide sequence: TGTGCCAGTAGTTCAAATTTCCAAAGCTCCTACAATGAGCAGTTCTTC. This gives the protein CASSSNFQSSYNEQFF.

This sequence joins TRBV18 and TRBJ2-7; 7 positions agree with TRBD1. After removal of 1 base from V and 4 bases from J, the junction contained 7 bases not matched to a gene. CDR3 length: 15 residues. Germline lookup yields CDR1 KGHSH and CDR2 LQKENI. CDR3 loop: CASSPRKGARYEQYF. CDR3 in DNA: TGTGCCAGCTCACCACGGAAGGGGGCTCGGTACGAGCAGTACTTC.

The chain couples TRBV5-4 to TRBJ2-7; TRBD1 might be the D (6 bases). Germline V gene sequence: CDR1 SGHNT, CDR2 YYREEE (reference sequence). There are 13 residues in the CDR3. V was pared by 4 bases and J by 1 base, with 9 bases between. DNA for the CDR3: TGTGCCAGCAGCACAGGGAATTCCTACGAGCAGTACTTC. This gives the protein CASSTGNSYEQYF.